These 20 T cell receptor beta chains came from one sample sequenced in a study of cytomegalovirus exposure and HLA in healthy donors. The PCR made use of 60 Vbeta and 13 Jbeta primers. Here immunoSEQ multiplex PCR was the method, and the copy in TCRdb shows in-frame clones only, minus some. The sample yields around 110,000 clones, around three quarters seen once. Sequences were obtained from PBMCs. These receptors came from a man younger than 45 in good health and CMV-seropositive.

V and J are TRBV27 and TRBJ1-1; TRBD1 matches 11 bases. With V trimmed by 2 bases and J by 4 bases, 12 bases remained unmatched. There are 18 residues in the CDR3. Germline-derived CDR1 and CDR2 are MNHEY and SMNVEV (reference sequence). The CDR3 DNA is TGTGCCAGCAGTTTAGGTCCCGGGACAGGGGGTTCGCCCACTGAAGCTTTCTTT. Translated: CASSLGPGTGGSPTEAFF.

The chain links TRBV5-5 to TRBJ1-1; 7 bases are shared with TRBD1. The germline V gene encodes CDR1 SGHKS and CDR2 YYEKEE (reference sequence). The V and J ends lost 2 bases and 4 bases, in that order; junction bases with no gene match: 14. CDR3 length: 17 residues. CDR3 amino acids: CASSLGPRTGGTTEAFF. The CDR3 DNA sequence: TGTGCCAGCAGCTTAGGGCCTCGGACAGGTGGGACCACTGAAGCTTTCTTT.

This clone occurred a few times. CDR3 sequence: CSVEEPQLQETQYF. The CDR3 region has the DNA TGCAGCGTTGAAGAACCGCAACTCCAAGAGACCCAGTACTTC. This chain joins TRBV29-1 and TRBJ2-5; no definite D call. The ends were cut back, 0 bases at V and 1 base at J, with 9 bases in the middle. Germline loops: CDR1 SQVTM, CDR2 ANQGSEA. CDR3 length: 14 residues.

This clone showed up just a few times. V is TRBV5-6 and J is TRBJ2-7; D not resolved. The CDR3 is 13 amino acids. The germline V and J ends were trimmed by 2 bases and 3 bases, with 9 bases remaining between them. Germline V lookup: CDR1 SGHDT, CDR2 YYEEEE. The CDR3 region is CASSFSTGYEQYF. The DNA of the CDR3 is TGTGCCAGCAGCTTTAGCACGGGCTACGAGCAGTACTTC.

V is TRBV29-1 and J is TRBJ2-7, with D tentatively TRBD2 (5 bases). Germline values: CDR1 SQVTM, CDR2 ANQGSEA. The CDR3 has 13 amino acids. V dropped 6 bases and J dropped 0 bases, with 12 bases sitting between them. The DNA of the CDR3 is TGCAGCGTCGGGGAACTTCCCTCCTACGAGCAGTACTTC. Its translation is CSVGELPSYEQYF.

The chain links TRBV4-1 to TRBJ2-7; 13 positions agree with TRBD2. Germline lookup yields CDR1 MGHRA and CDR2 YSYEKL. The CDR3 runs 18 residues. The junction had 8 bases not matched to a gene; V was cut back by 3 bases and J by 0 bases. CDR3 region: CASSQGSGLAGVSYEQYF. For the CDR3, the DNA is TGCGCCAGCAGCCAGGGATCTGGACTAGCGGGGGTCTCCTACGAGCAGTACTTC.

The chain is built from TRBV6-6 and TRBJ2-5; 9 nucleotides align to TRBD1. Germline values: CDR1 MNHNY, CDR2 SVGAGI (reference sequence). Unmatched junction bases numbered 7, after V lost 6 bases and J lost 5 bases. The CDR3 totals 14 residues. As DNA, the CDR3 is TGTGCCAGCAGAGATACAGGGGGCGTTGAGACCCAGTACTTC. This sequence encodes CASRDTGGVETQYF.

This clone turned up a few times. The CDR3 DNA follows: TGTGCCAGCAGCGTTCAGGGACAGGGGATATCTGAAGCTTTCTTT. This gives the protein CASSVQGQGISEAFF. The genes are TRBV9 and TRBJ1-1; TRBD1 agrees at 10 bases. The germline V gene has CDR1 SGDLS and CDR2 YYNGEE. This CDR3 has 15 amino acids. The trim removed 2 bases at V and 6 bases at J, leaving 7 bases unmatched.

The chain has TRBV5-4 and TRBJ1-3, with no clear D. Deletions cut 4 bases from V and 0 bases from J, with 17 bases between. The CDR3 loop spans 17 amino acids. The germline V gene encodes CDR1 SGHNT and CDR2 YYREEE (reference sequence). CDR3 region: CASSPRTDSRSGNTIYF. In nucleotides, the CDR3 is TGTGCCAGCAGCCCACGCACCGACTCTCGCTCTGGAAACACCATATATTTT.

This clone was seen a few times. The rearrangement joins TRBV7-2 to TRBJ2-7; 9 bases match TRBD1. Germline-derived CDR1 and CDR2 are SGHTA and FQGNSA. There are 13 residues in the CDR3. The V and J ends lost 4 bases and 6 bases, in that order; junction bases with no gene match: 4. CDR3 bases: TGTGCCAGCAGCTGGGACAGGGAGCGCGAGCAGTACTTC. Translation: CASSWDREREQYF.

The V gene is TRBV4-3, the J gene TRBJ1-2, with no clear D. This CDR3 spans 15 amino acids. V was pared by 0 bases and J by 1 base, with 9 bases between. Per germline, CDR1 LGHNA and CDR2 YSLEER. The CDR3 is CASSQDSGYNYGYTF. In nucleotides, the CDR3 is TGCGCCAGCAGCCAAGATTCAGGATATAACTATGGCTACACCTTC.

The chain joins TRBV7-8 to TRBJ1-1; D may be TRBD1 (6 bases). V lost 0 bases, J lost 4 bases, and 15 bases lay in between. The CDR3 length is 16 residues. From germline, CDR1 is SGHVS and CDR2 FQNEAQ. As DNA, the CDR3 is TGTGCCAGCAGCTTAGCCAATACAGGGTACAGCACTGAAGCTTTCTTT. This encodes CASSLANTGYSTEAFF.

V usage is TRBV27 and J usage is TRBJ2-1; TRBD1 is a possible D gene (5 bases). V lost 2 bases, J lost 3 bases, and 5 bases lay in between. This CDR3 has 13 residues. CDR1 is MNHEY and CDR2 is SMNVEV in the germline V gene (reference sequence). As DNA, the CDR3 is TGTGCCAGCAGTTTAGACAGCTACAATGAGCAGTTCTTC. Protein: CASSLDSYNEQFF.

This chain links TRBV7-2 with TRBJ2-2; 7 bases line up with TRBD1. There are 15 residues in the CDR3. Germline values: CDR1 SGHTA, CDR2 FQGNSA. The trim removed 5 bases at V and 6 bases at J, leaving 9 bases unmatched. CDR3 nucleotide sequence: TGTGCCAGCAGCCAGACGGACAGGTTTGCCGGGGAGCTGTTTTTT. Encoded protein: CASSQTDRFAGELFF.

V gene TRBV28 combines with J gene TRBJ2-1; 9 nucleotides agree with TRBD2. From germline, CDR1 is MDHEN and CDR2 SYDVKM. The CDR3 length is 15 residues. Unmatched junction bases numbered 13, after V lost 10 bases and J lost 6 bases. CDR3 protein: CAIIPAGGPINEQFF. As DNA, the CDR3 is TGTGCCATCATCCCTGCGGGAGGGCCAATCAATGAGCAGTTCTTC.

The chain carries TRBV9 and TRBJ2-1; TRBD1 matches at 7 bases. The trim removed 3 bases at V and 6 bases at J, leaving 15 bases unmatched. The CDR3 spans 17 residues. Germline-derived CDR1 and CDR2 are SGDLS and YYNGEE. Here the CDR3 DNA reads TGTGCCAGCAGCGCCGCCGCCGGGACAGCCGCCTCCAATGAGCAGTTCTTC. Protein sequence: CASSAAAGTAASNEQFF. Full variable domain (missing parts from reference TRBV9 and TRBJ2-1): DSGVTQTPKHLITATGQRVTLRCSPRSGDLSVYWYQQSLDQGLQFLIQYYNGEERAKGNILERFSAQQFPDLHSELNLSSLELGDSALYFCASSAAAGTAASNEQFFGPGTRLTVL.

This clone was seen only a few times. V usage is TRBV6-5 and J usage is TRBJ1-2; the D gene is possibly TRBD1 (5 bases). This CDR3 contains 11 residues. The germline CDR1 and CDR2 sequences are MNHEY and SVGAGI. The V gene lost 0 bases and the J gene lost 13 bases, with 9 bases spanning the gap. CDR3 bases: TGTGCCAGCAGTTACTCCCAGGGTATCACCTTC. Protein product: CASSYSQGITF.

The chain recombines TRBV10-1 with TRBJ2-1, with 8 positions matching TRBD2. Trimming cost V 4 bases and J 11 bases; bases outside gene matches: 4. This CDR3 is built from 12 residues. Germline CDR1 WNHNN, CDR2 SYGVQD (reference sequence). The CDR3 here is CASSGTSGQQFF. The CDR3, as DNA: TGCGCCAGCAGTGGTACTAGCGGACAGCAGTTCTTC.

The chain recombines TRBV7-8 with TRBJ2-1; D is uncertain. CDR3 length: 13 amino acids. CDR1 is SGHVS, CDR2 FQNEAQ, per germline. Between the trimmed V and J ends, which lost 1 base and 10 bases, there was a span of 11 bases. The DNA of the CDR3 is TGTGCCAGCAGCTTAGGCGGAATAGGCGAGCAGTTCTTC. Translated, it gives CASSLGGIGEQFF.

This clone appeared once. V gene TRBV10-3 combines with J gene TRBJ1-5; tentative D call: TRBD1 (5 bases). V lost 4 bases, J lost 4 bases, and 11 bases lay in between. Germline values: CDR1 ENHRY, CDR2 SYGVKD. The CDR3 length is 14 residues. CDR3 sequence reads: CAISALGGNQPQHF. Here the CDR3 DNA reads TGTGCCATCAGTGCCTTGGGGGGGAATCAGCCCCAGCATTTT.